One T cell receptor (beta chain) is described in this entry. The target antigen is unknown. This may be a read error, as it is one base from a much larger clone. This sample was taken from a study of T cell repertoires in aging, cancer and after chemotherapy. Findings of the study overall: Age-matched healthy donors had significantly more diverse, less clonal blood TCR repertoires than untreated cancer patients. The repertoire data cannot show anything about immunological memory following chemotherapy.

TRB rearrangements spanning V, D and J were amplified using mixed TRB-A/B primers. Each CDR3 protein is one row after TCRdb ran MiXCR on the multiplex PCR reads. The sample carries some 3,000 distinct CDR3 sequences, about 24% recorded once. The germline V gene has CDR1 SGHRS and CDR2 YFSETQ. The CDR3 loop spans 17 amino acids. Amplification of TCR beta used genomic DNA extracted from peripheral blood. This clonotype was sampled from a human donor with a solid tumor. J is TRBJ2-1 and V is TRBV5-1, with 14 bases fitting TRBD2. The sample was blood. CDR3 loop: CDSRQGTSGSFRNEQFF. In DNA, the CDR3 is TGCGACAGCAGACAAGGGACTAGCGGGAGTTTTAGAAATGAGCAGTTCTTC.